What follows are 23 T cell receptor beta chains derived from one specimen sequenced in a study of CD8 T cells in Susac syndrome. Random-hexamer reverse transcription was applied to about 0.45 to 1 ug RNA. TCRdb reprocessed the immunoSEQ multiplex PCR reads via MiXCR and lists one record per CDR3 protein. The repertoire includes approximately 150,000 distinct CDR3 sequences, about 90% of them detected once, and roughly 0.08% sits in the top ten. Sequencing was done on a sample of CD4+ T cells from PBMCs. All receptors come from a human donor in good health.

The chain has TRBV28 and TRBJ2-7; D uncertain. The CDR3 sequence is 15 residues long. Per germline, CDR1 MDHEN and CDR2 SYDVKM. V gave up 6 bases and J gave up 5 bases, with 20 bases separating them. CDR3 sequence: CASSRSHSAQDEQYF. The CDR3 DNA sequence: TGTGCCAGCAGCCGTTCCCACAGCGCTCAAGACGAGCAGTACTTC.

This sequence joins TRBV6-6 and TRBJ2-5; the match to TRBD1 covers 7 bases. The CDR3 is 14 residues long. Germline loops: CDR1 MNHNY, CDR2 SVGAGI (reference sequence). The junction had 5 bases not matched to a gene; V was cut back by 5 bases and J by 2 bases. CDR3 amino acids: CASSKQGWQETQYF. The CDR3 DNA reads as TGTGCCAGCAGTAAACAGGGGTGGCAAGAGACCCAGTACTTC.

The chain links TRBV24-1 to TRBJ2-3; 11 bases are a match to TRBD2. The CDR3 totals 15 residues. Germline CDR1 and CDR2: KGHDR and SFDVKD. Trimming cost V 7 bases and J 0 bases; bases outside gene matches: 2. In DNA form, the CDR3 reads TGTGCCACCAGCCGGACTAGCGGGAGCACAGATACGCAGTATTTT. Protein: CATSRTSGSTDTQYF.

This rearrangement joins TRBV11-2 to TRBJ2-1; tentative D call: TRBD2 (5 bases). This CDR3 is built from 13 residues. Between the trimmed V and J ends, which lost 4 bases and 9 bases, there was a span of 13 bases. Per the germline V gene, CDR1 is SGHAT and CDR2 is FQNNGV. CDR3 residues: CASSSFSESEQFF. The CDR3 DNA reads TGTGCCAGCAGCTCTTTTAGCGAGAGTGAGCAGTTCTTC.

The chain joins TRBV6-5 to TRBJ2-7; D unresolved. The V end lost 8 bases, the J end lost 2 bases, and 10 bases lay between the germline ends. Germline V gene sequence: CDR1 MNHEY, CDR2 SVGAGI. This CDR3 is 12 amino acids long. The CDR3 protein is CASAEYPYEQYF. The CDR3 DNA is TGTGCCAGCGCAGAATACCCCTACGAGCAGTACTTC.

This chain links TRBV4-3 with TRBJ2-2; D is perhaps TRBD1 (5 bases). V lost 5 bases to trimming and J lost 5 bases, with 18 bases between them. From germline, CDR1 is LGHNA and CDR2 YSLEER. CDR3 length equals 16 residues. The CDR3 coding sequence is TGCGCCAGCAGCGTACCTGGTGGGGCTAGAACCGGGGAGCTGTTTTTT. As protein: CASSVPGGARTGELFF.

This chain joins TRBV12-3 or TRBV12-4 and TRBJ2-2; D is possibly TRBD2 (7 bases). The V end lost 7 bases, the J end lost 4 bases, and 16 bases lay between the germline ends. The CDR3 sequence is 15 residues long. CDR3 residues: CASNLGGHGTGELFF. The DNA of the CDR3 is TGTGCCAGCAACCTCGGGGGGCACGGCACCGGGGAGCTGTTTTTT.

The chain is built from TRBV20-1 and TRBJ2-1, with 11 bases identical to TRBD2. CDR1 is DFQATT, CDR2 SNEGSKA, per germline (reference sequence). After removal of 2 bases from V and 8 bases from J, the junction contained 11 bases not matched to a gene. The CDR3 covers 16 residues. DNA for the CDR3: TGCAGTGCTAGACCAATACTAGCGGGAGCAGGGGATGAGCAGTTCTTC. This encodes CSARPILAGAGDEQFF.

This chain joins TRBV3-1 and TRBJ2-7; 8 nucleotides line up with TRBD1. CDR1 is LGHDT and CDR2 is YNNKEL in the germline V gene (reference sequence). This CDR3 has 15 residues. J lost 9 bases, V lost 7 bases, and 17 bases had no gene match. CDR3: CASTARGQGSHGQYF. The CDR3 nucleotides read TGTGCCAGCACCGCCCGCGGACAGGGATCGCATGGGCAGTACTTC.

This clonotype has a handful of counts. The CDR3 bases are TGCAGCGTAGAACAGGGCGCGTCCACAGATACGCAGTATTTT. It specifies CSVEQGASTDTQYF. The V and J genes are TRBV29-1 and TRBJ2-3; a weak D match, TRBD1 (6 bases). V lost 6 bases and J lost 2, with 15 bases in between. Germline V gene lookup returns CDR1 SQVTM and CDR2 ANQGSEA. The CDR3 has 14 amino acids.

J is TRBJ2-1 and V is TRBV11-2; weak D call: TRBD1 (6 bases). Germline assignment: CDR1 SGHAT and CDR2 FQNNGV. The CDR3 is 13 residues long. Trimming removed 5 bases from V and 6 bases from J, with 11 bases in between. The CDR3 region is CASSQTGSNEQFF. In nucleotides, the CDR3 is TGTGCCAGCAGCCAAACAGGGTCCAATGAGCAGTTCTTC.

The chain combines TRBV2 with TRBJ2-7, with D hard to call. Germline CDR1 SNHLY, CDR2 FYNNEI. The V end lost 3 bases, the J end lost 2 bases, and 8 bases lay between the germline ends. This CDR3 region has 13 residues. CDR3 protein: CASSDLGPYEQYF. In DNA, the CDR3 is TGTGCCAGCAGTGATTTGGGCCCCTACGAGCAGTACTTC.

The chain employs TRBV29-1 and TRBJ2-7, with TRBD2 identical over 13 bases. Germline V gives CDR1 SQVTM, CDR2 ANQGSEA. The CDR3 consists of 14 residues. V trimming: 1 base; J trimming: 4 bases; junction bases outside the gene matches: 1. The CDR3 DNA reads TGCAGCGTTGAAGGACTAGCGGGGGGTTACGAGCAGTACTTC. Translating gives CSVEGLAGGYEQYF.

This clonotype was recorded once. The chain's CDR3 is CASSLVGRGTIQYF. The CDR3 nucleotides read TGTGCCAGCAGCTTAGTAGGCAGGGGGACCATTCAGTACTTC. V gene TRBV7-2 combines with J gene TRBJ2-4; 7 nucleotides line up with TRBD1. The germline CDR1 and CDR2 sequences are SGHTA and FQGNSA. With 1 base clipped from V and 9 bases from J, the junction kept 6 bases outside the gene matches. The CDR3 length is 14 residues.

The V gene is TRBV28, the J gene TRBJ2-1, with 13 bases that match TRBD2. Germline V gives CDR1 MDHEN, CDR2 SYDVKM. The CDR3 length is 14 residues. After removal of 6 bases from V and 8 bases from J, the junction contained 4 bases not matched to a gene. CDR3 sequence: CASRWTSGRDEQFF. The CDR3, as DNA: TGTGCCAGCAGGTGGACTAGCGGGAGAGATGAGCAGTTCTTC. The full variable domain, its missing parts supplied by reference TRBV28 and TRBJ2-1, is DVKVTQSSRYLVKRTGEKVFLECVQDMDHENMFWYRQDPGLGLRLIYFSYDVKMKEKGDIPEGYSVSREKKERFSLILESASTNQTSMYLCASRWTSGRDEQFFGPGTRLTVL.

This chain joins TRBV30 and TRBJ2-3, with 11 bases fitting TRBD2. With 7 bases clipped from V and 4 bases from J, the junction kept 4 bases outside the gene matches. Germline CDR1 reads GTSNPN; CDR2 reads SVGIG (reference sequence). This CDR3 spans 13 amino acids. The chain's CDR3 is CAYSLAGADTQYF. The DNA of the CDR3 is TGTGCCTACTCACTAGCGGGGGCAGATACGCAGTATTTT.

CDR3 amino acids: CAWSVPETQYF. Here the CDR3 DNA reads TGTGCCTGGAGTGTACCGGAGACCCAGTACTTC. This chain connects TRBV30 to TRBJ2-5, with unresolved D. Germline V gene sequence: CDR1 GTSNPN, CDR2 SVGIG (reference sequence). The germline V and J ends were trimmed by 0 bases and 5 bases, with 4 bases remaining between them. This CDR3 is 11 amino acids long.

The chain recombines TRBV12-3 or TRBV12-4 with TRBJ2-6, with D maybe TRBD1 (5 bases). The V gene lost 1 base and the J gene lost 2 bases, with 12 bases spanning the gap. The CDR3 has 17 residues. CDR3 sequence reads: CASSLEQGSPGANVLTF. The CDR3, as DNA: TGTGCCAGCAGTTTAGAGCAGGGATCCCCTGGGGCCAACGTCCTGACTTTC.

The V gene is TRBV5-4, the J gene TRBJ2-3, with D unresolved. The CDR3 has 13 amino acids. Germline V lookup: CDR1 SGHNT, CDR2 YYREEE (reference sequence). V was trimmed by 2 bases and J by 6 bases, leaving 10 bases between them. The CDR3 DNA reads as TGTGCCAGCAGCTTTTCGGACCGGGATACGCAGTATTTT. It codes for CASSFSDRDTQYF.

The V gene is TRBV20-1, the J gene TRBJ1-5; no reliable D call. Trimming removed 3 bases from V and 6 bases from J, with 15 bases in between. The CDR3 has 14 residues. CDR1 DFQATT and CDR2 SNEGSKA come from the germline V gene (reference sequence). The DNA of the CDR3 is TGCAGTGCTAGGGACCGTCTCGGGGTTCAGCCCCAGCATTTT. Protein sequence: CSARDRLGVQPQHF.

V and J are TRBV3-1 and TRBJ2-3; tentatively, D is TRBD1 (5 bases). The germline CDR1 and CDR2 sequences are LGHDT and YNNKEL (reference sequence). Trimming cost V 4 bases and J 0 bases, with 8 bases left between them. The CDR3 sequence is 14 residues long. The CDR3 region is CASSRTGSTDTQYF. CDR3 nucleotide sequence: TGTGCCAGCAGCCGAACAGGCAGCACAGATACGCAGTATTTT.

CDR3 DNA sequence: TGCAGTGCTAGAGACCCGGGACAGGGACATGGCGGGGAGCTGTTTTTT. The encoded protein is CSARDPGQGHGGELFF. V gene TRBV20-1 combines with J gene TRBJ2-2; TRBD1 matches at 9 bases. The junction had 9 bases not matched to a gene; V was cut back by 0 bases and J by 7 bases. Germline V lookup: CDR1 DFQATT, CDR2 SNEGSKA (reference sequence). This CDR3 has 16 residues.

This sequence joins TRBV25-1 and TRBJ1-4; tentatively, D is TRBD1 (5 bases). Looked up from germline, CDR1 is MGHDK and CDR2 is SYGVNS. This CDR3 region has 14 residues. V lost 3 bases, J lost 6 bases, and 11 bases lay in between. The CDR3 coding sequence is TGTGCCAGCAGTGACCCCGGGACGGATGAAAAACTGTTTTTT. Protein product: CASSDPGTDEKLFF.